Listed below are T cell receptor beta chains from one sample, sequenced in a study of T cell repertoires in cytomegalovirus infection. From the reads, TCRdb called clonotypes with MiXCR, one entry per CDR3 protein. The sample has more than 55,000 distinct CDR3 sequences; roughly 22% are singletons. These receptors' antigens are unknown. Sequenced material: CD8+ T cells from cultured PBMCs, taken from culture after CMV antigen stimulation. The receptors were gathered from a human donor in good health (CMV status not recorded). Some clones in this sample may be carry-over from other donors' samples. Each CDR3 is given with its conserved first and last residue. The D gene is left open where the match is weak. Where a row states a size, it is once, few, many or the class of an expanded clone; other rows omit it.

CASSREVDNEQFF | TGTGCCAGCAGCCGGGAGGTGGACAATGAGCAGTTCTTC | TRBJ2-1 | - | TRBV11-2 | TRBD2
CATSRAELGAGYEQYF | TGTGCCACCAGCAGAGCGGAGTTGGGGGCTGGCTACGAGCAGTACTTC | TRBJ2-7 | few | TRBV15 | -
CASSPGGTGELFF | TGTGCCAGCAGCCCCGGTGGGACCGGGGAGCTGTTTTTT | TRBJ2-2 | many | TRBV7-2 | -
CASSVNDRNEQFF | TGTGCCAGCAGTGTAAACGACAGGAATGAGCAGTTCTTC | TRBJ2-1 | - | TRBV6-5 | -
CASSPRQDLNTEAFF | TGTGCCAGCAGCCCACGACAGGATCTGAACACTGAAGCTTTCTTT | TRBJ1-1 | few | TRBV4-2 | -
CASSRRTNYNEQFF | TGTGCCAGCAGTAGAAGGACAAATTACAATGAGCAGTTCTTC | TRBJ2-1 | few | TRBV6-2/TRBV6-3 | -
CASSLGGFYTEAFF | TGCGCCAGCAGCTTGGGGGGTTTTTACACTGAAGCTTTCTTT | TRBJ1-1 | - | TRBV5-1 | -
CASSGVTGKEAFF | TGTGCCAGCAGTGGGGTTACAGGGAAAGAAGCTTTCTTT | TRBJ1-1 | many | TRBV6-1 | -
CASSDMRSLSSYNEQFF | TGTGCCAGCAGTGATATGAGGTCATTAAGCTCCTACAATGAGCAGTTCTTC | TRBJ2-1 | - | TRBV2 | -
CASSLGTGRTYEQYF | TGTGCCAGCAGCTTAGGTACAGGGAGAACCTACGAGCAGTACTTC | TRBJ2-7 | - | TRBV7-9 | -
CASLTNYGYTF | TGTGCCAGCCTGACTAACTATGGCTACACCTTC | TRBJ1-2 | - | TRBV7-3 | -
CASSQDSGGYNEQFF | TGCGCCAGCAGCCAAGATTCAGGCGGTTACAATGAGCAGTTCTTC | TRBJ2-1 | - | TRBV4-3 | -
CASSSLDRGDEQYF | TGTGCCAGCAGTTCCCTGGACAGGGGAGACGAGCAGTACTTC | TRBJ2-7 | - | TRBV6-2/TRBV6-3 | TRBD1
CASSLVGTGEIIYEQYF | TGTGCCAGCAGCTTAGTTGGGACAGGGGAAATTATCTACGAGCAGTACTTC | TRBJ2-7 | few | TRBV7-6 | TRBD1
CASSLEVSGGDYEQYF | TGTGCCAGCAGCTTAGAGGTCTCAGGGGGCGACTACGAGCAGTACTTC | TRBJ2-7 | few | TRBV7-6 | TRBD1
CASSDGSGANVLTF | TGTGCCAGCAGTGACGGGTCTGGGGCCAACGTCCTGACTTTC | TRBJ2-6 | - | TRBV6-4 | -
CASSLSGLAGDEQDEQFF | TGTGCCAGCAGCTTATCGGGACTAGCGGGCGATGAACAGGATGAGCAGTTCTTC | TRBJ2-1 | few | TRBV11-2 | TRBD2
CASREIRRRKLFF | TGTGCCAGCAGGGAGATACGACGCAGGAAACTGTTTTTT | TRBJ1-4 | - | TRBV27 | -
CASSLSTGRNTEAFF | TGTGCCAGCAGTTTATCAACGGGGAGGAACACTGAAGCTTTCTTT | TRBJ1-1 | - | TRBV27 | -
CASSSRYNYGYTF | TGTGCCAGCAGCTCCCGTTATAACTATGGCTACACCTTC | TRBJ1-2 | - | TRBV5-5 | -
CASSYEGQGTPNYGYTF | TGTGCCAGCAGTTACGAGGGACAGGGGACACCTAACTATGGCTACACCTTC | TRBJ1-2 | few | TRBV6-5 | TRBD1